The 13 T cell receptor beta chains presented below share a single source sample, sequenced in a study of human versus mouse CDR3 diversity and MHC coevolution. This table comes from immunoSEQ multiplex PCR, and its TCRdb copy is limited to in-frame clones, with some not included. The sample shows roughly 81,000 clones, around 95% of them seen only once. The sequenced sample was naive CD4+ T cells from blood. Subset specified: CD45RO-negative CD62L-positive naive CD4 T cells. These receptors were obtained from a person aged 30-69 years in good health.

This CDR3 is CASSQGGPFAEAFF. As DNA, the CDR3 is TGCGCCAGCAGTCAGGGGGGACCGTTCGCTGAAGCTTTCTTT. The chain is built from TRBV23-1 and TRBJ1-1; perhaps TRBD1 as D (5 bases). TRBV23-1 is classed as an ORF, of uncertain function. The CDR3 is 14 amino acids. The germline V and J ends were trimmed by 3 bases and 6 bases, with 14 bases remaining between them.

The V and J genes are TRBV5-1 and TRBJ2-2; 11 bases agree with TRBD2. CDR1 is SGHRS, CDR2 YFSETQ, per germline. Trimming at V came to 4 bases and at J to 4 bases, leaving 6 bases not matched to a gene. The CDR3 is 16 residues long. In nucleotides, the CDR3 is TGCGCCAGCAGCCAACTAGCGGGAGTAGGCACCGGGGAGCTGTTTTTT. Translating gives CASSQLAGVGTGELFF.

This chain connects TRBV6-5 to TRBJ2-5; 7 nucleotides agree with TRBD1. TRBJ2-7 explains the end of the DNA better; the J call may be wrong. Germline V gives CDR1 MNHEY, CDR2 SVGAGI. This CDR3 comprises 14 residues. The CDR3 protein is CASSPPGQSYEQYF. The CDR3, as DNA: TGTGCCAGCAGTCCGCCGGGACAGAGCTACGAGCAGTACTTC.

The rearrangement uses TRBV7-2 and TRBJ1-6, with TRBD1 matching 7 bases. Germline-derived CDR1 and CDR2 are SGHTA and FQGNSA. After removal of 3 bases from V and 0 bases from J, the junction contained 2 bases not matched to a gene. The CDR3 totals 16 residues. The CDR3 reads CASSLTGSSYNSPLHF. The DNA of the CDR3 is TGTGCCAGCAGCTTGACAGGGAGCTCCTATAATTCACCCCTCCACTTT.

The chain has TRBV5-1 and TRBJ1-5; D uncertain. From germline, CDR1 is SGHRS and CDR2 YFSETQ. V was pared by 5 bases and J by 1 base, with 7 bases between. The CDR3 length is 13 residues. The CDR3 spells CASSRGSNQPQHF. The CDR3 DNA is TGCGCCAGCAGTCGAGGCAGCAATCAGCCCCAGCATTTT.

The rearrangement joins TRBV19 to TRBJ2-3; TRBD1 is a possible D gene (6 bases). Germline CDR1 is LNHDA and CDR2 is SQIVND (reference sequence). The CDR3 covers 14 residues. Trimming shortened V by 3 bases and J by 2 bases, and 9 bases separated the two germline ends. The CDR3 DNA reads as TGTGCCAGTAGTATCACAGGGTACACAGATACGCAGTATTTT. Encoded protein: CASSITGYTDTQYF.

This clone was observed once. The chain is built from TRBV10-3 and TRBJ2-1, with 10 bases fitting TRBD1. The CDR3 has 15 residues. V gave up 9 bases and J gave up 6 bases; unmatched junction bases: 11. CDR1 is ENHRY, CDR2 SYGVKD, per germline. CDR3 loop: CAIMTPGQGSNEQFF. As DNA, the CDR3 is TGTGCCATAATGACCCCGGGACAGGGGAGCAATGAGCAGTTCTTC.

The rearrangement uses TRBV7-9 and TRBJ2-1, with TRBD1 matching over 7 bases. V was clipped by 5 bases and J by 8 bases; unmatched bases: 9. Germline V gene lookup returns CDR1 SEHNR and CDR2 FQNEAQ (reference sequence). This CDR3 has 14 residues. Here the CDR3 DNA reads TGTGCCAGCAGCGCCGACAGGGTTAACCATGAGCAGTTCTTC. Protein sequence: CASSADRVNHEQFF.

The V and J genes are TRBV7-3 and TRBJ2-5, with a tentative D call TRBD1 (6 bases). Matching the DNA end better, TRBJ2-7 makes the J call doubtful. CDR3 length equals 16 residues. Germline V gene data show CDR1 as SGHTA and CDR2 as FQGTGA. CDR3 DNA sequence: TGTGCCAGCAGCCCTCGGGGTAGGGGGAGAACCTACGAGCAGTACTTC. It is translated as CASSPRGRGRTYEQYF.

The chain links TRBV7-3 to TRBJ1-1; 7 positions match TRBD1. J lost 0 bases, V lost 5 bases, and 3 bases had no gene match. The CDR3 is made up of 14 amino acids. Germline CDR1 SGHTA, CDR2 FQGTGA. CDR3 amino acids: CASSLGQLNTEAFF. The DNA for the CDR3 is TGTGCCAGCAGCCTGGGACAGCTGAACACTGAAGCTTTCTTT.

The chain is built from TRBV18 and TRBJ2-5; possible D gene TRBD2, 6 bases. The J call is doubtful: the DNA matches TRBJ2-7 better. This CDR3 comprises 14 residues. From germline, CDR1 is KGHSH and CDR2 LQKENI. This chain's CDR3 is CASSATEGSYEQYF. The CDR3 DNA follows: TGTGCCAGCTCAGCGACGGAGGGTTCCTACGAGCAGTACTTC.

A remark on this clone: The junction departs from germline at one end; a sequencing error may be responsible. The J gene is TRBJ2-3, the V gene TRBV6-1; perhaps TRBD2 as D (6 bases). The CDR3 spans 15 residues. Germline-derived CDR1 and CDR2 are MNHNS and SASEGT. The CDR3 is CASSHSGSSTDTLYF. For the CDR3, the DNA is TGTGCCAGCAGTCATAGCGGATCTAGCACAGATACGCTGTATTTT.

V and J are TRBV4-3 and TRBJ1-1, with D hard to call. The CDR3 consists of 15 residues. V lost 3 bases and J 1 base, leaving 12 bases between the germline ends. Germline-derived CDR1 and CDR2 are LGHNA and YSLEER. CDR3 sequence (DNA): TGCGCCAGCAGCCACACCACCCCAGGGAACACTGAAGCTTTCTTT. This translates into CASSHTTPGNTEAFF.